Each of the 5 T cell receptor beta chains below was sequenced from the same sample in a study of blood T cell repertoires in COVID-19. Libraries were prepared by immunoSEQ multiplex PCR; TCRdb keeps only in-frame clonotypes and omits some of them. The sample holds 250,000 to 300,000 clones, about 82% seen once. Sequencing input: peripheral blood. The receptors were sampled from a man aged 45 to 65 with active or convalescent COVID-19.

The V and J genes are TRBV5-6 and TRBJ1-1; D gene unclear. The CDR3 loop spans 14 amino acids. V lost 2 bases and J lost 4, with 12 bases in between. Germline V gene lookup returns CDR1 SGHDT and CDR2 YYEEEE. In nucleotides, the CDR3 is TGTGCCAGCAGCTTTGGCGGTGTGGCCACTGAAGCTTTCTTT. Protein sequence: CASSFGGVATEAFF.

CDR3 protein: CATRQGTPSGRASGEQFF. In DNA form, the CDR3 reads TGTGCCACTAGACAGGGAACCCCAAGCGGGAGGGCCTCGGGGGAGCAGTTCTTC. J is TRBJ2-1 and V is TRBV19, with 10 bases that match TRBD2. V shed 10 bases and J 10 bases; nucleotides not matched to a gene: 25. Germline assignment: CDR1 LNHDA and CDR2 SQIVND (reference sequence). This CDR3 comprises 18 residues.

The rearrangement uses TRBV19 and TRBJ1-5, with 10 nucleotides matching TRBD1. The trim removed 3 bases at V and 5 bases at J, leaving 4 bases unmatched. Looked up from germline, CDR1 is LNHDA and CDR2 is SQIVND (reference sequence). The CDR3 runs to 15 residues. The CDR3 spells CASSMGQGSYQPQHF. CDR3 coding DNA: TGTGCCAGTAGTATGGGACAGGGGTCATATCAGCCCCAGCATTTT.

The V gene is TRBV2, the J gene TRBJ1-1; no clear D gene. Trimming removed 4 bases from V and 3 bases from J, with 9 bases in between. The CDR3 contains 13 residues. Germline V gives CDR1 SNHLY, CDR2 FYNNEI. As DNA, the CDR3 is TGTGCCAGCAGTGGACGGGAGGACACTGAAGCTTTCTTT. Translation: CASSGREDTEAFF. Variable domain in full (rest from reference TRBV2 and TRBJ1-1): EPEVTQTPSHQVTQMGQEVILRCVPISNHLYFYWYRQILGQKVEFLVSFYNNEISEKSEIFDDQFSVERPDGSNFTLKIRSTKLEDSAMYFCASSGREDTEAFFGQGTRLTVV.

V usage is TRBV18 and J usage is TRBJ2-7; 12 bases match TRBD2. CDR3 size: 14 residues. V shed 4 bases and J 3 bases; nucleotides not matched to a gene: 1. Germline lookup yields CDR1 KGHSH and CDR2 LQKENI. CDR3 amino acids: CASSLTSGSYEQYF. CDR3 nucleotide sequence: TGTGCCAGCTCACTGACTAGCGGGAGCTACGAGCAGTACTTC.